What follows is one T cell receptor (beta chain) and its context. Germline lookup yields CDR1 KGHSH and CDR2 LQKENI. This CDR3 spans 15 amino acids. V was clipped by 5 bases and J by 6 bases, with 19 bases between them. The second PCR ran about 6 to 11 cycles with a sample-barcoded 5' primer and J-beta primers. TCRdb reanalysed the 5' RACE reads using MiXCR and keeps one entry per CDR3 protein. The repertoire holds hundreds of thousands of distinct CDR3 sequences, with more than 55% as singletons. The data stem from a study of blood T cells in healthy people across ages. What was sequenced was blood. The chain joins TRBV18 to TRBJ1-1, with D perhaps matching TRBD1 (5 bases). This sequence originates from a man aged 35 to 55 in good health. CDR3 amino acids: CASSILQGAGAEAFF. CDR3 in DNA: TGTGCCAGCTCAATTCTTCAGGGCGCGGGGGCTGAAGCTTTCTTT.